These 8 T cell receptor beta chains share one sample of origin, sequenced in a study of cytomegalovirus exposure and HLA in healthy donors. It was with 60 Vbeta and 13 Jbeta primers that the PCR ran. The repertoire was sequenced with immunoSEQ multiplex PCR; TCRdb's copy has only in-frame clones and lacks some. Among tens of thousands of clones, more than 55% were seen once, and the ten largest hold about 5.4%. Specimen: PBMCs. The receptors derive from a boy younger than 18 in good health and CMV-seropositive.

This clone was recorded once. The gene calls are TRBV27 and TRBJ2-5, with D possibly being TRBD1 (6 bases). CDR3 length: 16 amino acids. V shed 5 bases and J shed 2 bases, with 18 bases lying between them. The germline gives CDR1 MNHEY, CDR2 SMNVEV (reference sequence). The CDR3 loop reads CASSPNRQGRQETQYF. The CDR3 nucleotides read TGTGCCAGCAGTCCGAACCGGCAGGGGCGACAAGAGACCCAGTACTTC.

J is TRBJ1-3 and V is TRBV2, with D tentatively TRBD1 (5 bases). The germline V gene encodes CDR1 SNHLY and CDR2 FYNNEI. Trimming took 2 bases from V and 6 from J, leaving 11 bases between them. There are 14 residues in the CDR3. CDR3 region: CASSEQGFENTIYF. In DNA, the CDR3 is TGTGCCAGCAGTGAACAGGGCTTCGAAAACACCATATATTTT.

The chain is built from TRBV19 and TRBJ1-5, with 11 nucleotides matching TRBD1. Per germline, CDR1 LNHDA and CDR2 SQIVND (reference sequence). Trimming took 5 bases from V and 0 from J; bases not matched to a gene: 6. The CDR3 length is 17 residues. In nucleotides, the CDR3 is TGTGCCAGTAGTCCGGGACAGGGGGAAATTAGCAATCAGCCCCAGCATTTT. Residues: CASSPGQGEISNQPQHF.

This chain uses TRBV27 with TRBJ1-5, with D uncertain. The CDR3 spans 13 residues. The ends were cut back, 4 bases at V and 7 bases at J, with 11 bases in the middle. Germline values: CDR1 MNHEY, CDR2 SMNVEV (reference sequence). The CDR3 sequence is CASSSWPGQPQHF. Written as DNA, the CDR3 is TGTGCCAGCAGTTCCTGGCCGGGACAGCCCCAGCATTTT.

V and J are TRBV19 and TRBJ1-1; D unresolved. Germline V gene data show CDR1 as LNHDA and CDR2 as SQIVND (reference sequence). This CDR3 comprises 13 residues. V gave up 9 bases and J gave up 4 bases, with 15 bases separating them. CDR3 in amino acids: CASQLGRGTEAFF. The CDR3, as DNA: TGTGCCAGCCAATTAGGTCGGGGCACTGAAGCTTTCTTT.

This clone was observed a handful of times. The V and J genes are TRBV6-5 and TRBJ1-1; possibly TRBD1 for D (6 bases). Trimming removed 2 bases at V and 5 bases at J, with 18 bases between. Looked up from germline, CDR1 is MNHEY and CDR2 is SVGAGI. The CDR3 spans 16 residues. For the CDR3, the DNA is TGTGCCAGCAGTTACGGGGGCTACCCTCGGAGGACTGAAGCTTTCTTT. Amino acids: CASSYGGYPRRTEAFF.

The chain employs TRBV2 and TRBJ2-1; weak D call: TRBD1 (6 bases). Per germline, CDR1 SNHLY and CDR2 FYNNEI. Trimming took 3 bases from V and 5 from J, leaving 8 bases between them. The CDR3 has 13 amino acids. The CDR3 DNA follows: TGTGCCAGCAGTGATAGGGACAACAATGAGCAGTTCTTC. The encoded protein is CASSDRDNNEQFF.

The chain uses TRBV30 and TRBJ2-5; D remains unclear. This CDR3 contains 13 residues. Trimming removed 1 base at V and 1 base at J, with 7 bases between. The germline V gene has CDR1 GTSNPN and CDR2 SVGIG (reference sequence). The CDR3 spells CAWSGSIQETQYF. CDR3 nucleotides: TGTGCCTGGAGTGGGAGTATCCAAGAGACCCAGTACTTC.